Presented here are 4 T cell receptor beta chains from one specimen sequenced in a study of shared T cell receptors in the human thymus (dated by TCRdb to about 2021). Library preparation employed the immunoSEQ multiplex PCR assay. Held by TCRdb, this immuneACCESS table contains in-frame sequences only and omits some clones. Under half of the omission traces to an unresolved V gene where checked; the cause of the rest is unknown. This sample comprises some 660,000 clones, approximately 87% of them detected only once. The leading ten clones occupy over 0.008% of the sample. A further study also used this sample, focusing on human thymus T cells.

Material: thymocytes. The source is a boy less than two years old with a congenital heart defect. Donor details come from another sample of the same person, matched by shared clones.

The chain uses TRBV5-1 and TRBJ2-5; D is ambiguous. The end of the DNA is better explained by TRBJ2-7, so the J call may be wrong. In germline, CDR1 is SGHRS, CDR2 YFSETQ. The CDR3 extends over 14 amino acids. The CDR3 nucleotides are TGCGCCAGCAGCTTGGGGATTGGGGCCTACGAGCAGTACTTC. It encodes CASSLGIGAYEQYF.

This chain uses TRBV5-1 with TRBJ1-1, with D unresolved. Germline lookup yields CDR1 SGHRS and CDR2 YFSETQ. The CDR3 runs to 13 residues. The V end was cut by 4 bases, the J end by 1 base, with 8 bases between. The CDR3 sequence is CASSHTQNTEAFF. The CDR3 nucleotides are TGCGCCAGCAGCCATACACAGAACACTGAAGCTTTCTTT.

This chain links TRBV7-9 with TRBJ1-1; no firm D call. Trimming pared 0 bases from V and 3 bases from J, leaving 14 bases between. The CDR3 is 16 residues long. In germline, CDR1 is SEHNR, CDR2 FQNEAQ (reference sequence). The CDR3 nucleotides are TGTGCCAGCAGCTTAGCAGGGAGGCCCAAGGACACTGAAGCTTTCTTT. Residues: CASSLAGRPKDTEAFF.

CDR3 bases: TGTGCCAGCAGCTTTAACAGGGGCTGGGACGAGCAGTACTTC. This encodes CASSFNRGWDEQYF. This rearrangement joins TRBV5-4 to TRBJ2-7, with 7 bases that match TRBD1. The junction had 7 bases not matched to a gene; V was cut back by 2 bases and J by 5 bases. Germline values: CDR1 SGHNT, CDR2 YYREEE (reference sequence). CDR3 length equals 14 residues.